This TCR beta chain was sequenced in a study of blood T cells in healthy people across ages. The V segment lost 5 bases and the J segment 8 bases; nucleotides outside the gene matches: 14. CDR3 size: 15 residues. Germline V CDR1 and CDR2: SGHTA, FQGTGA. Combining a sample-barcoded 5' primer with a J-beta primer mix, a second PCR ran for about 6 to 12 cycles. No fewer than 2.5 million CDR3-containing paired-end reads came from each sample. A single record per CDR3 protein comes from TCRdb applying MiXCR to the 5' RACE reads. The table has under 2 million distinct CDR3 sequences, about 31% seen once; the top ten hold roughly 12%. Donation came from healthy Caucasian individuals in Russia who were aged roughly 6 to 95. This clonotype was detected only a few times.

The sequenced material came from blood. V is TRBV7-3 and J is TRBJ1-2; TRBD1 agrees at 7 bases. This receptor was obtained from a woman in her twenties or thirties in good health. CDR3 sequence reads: CASSNQGSGGEGYTF. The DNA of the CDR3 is TGTGCCAGCAGCAACCAAGGGTCAGGGGGTGAAGGCTACACCTTC.